The clone carrying this TCR beta chain appeared a few times. The TCR beta CDR3 regions underwent amplification using RNA transcripts as the source. A set of HTBI primers served as the primers for a first-round RT-PCR of the TCR CDR3. TCRdb itself ran the multiplex PCR reads through MiXCR, one entry per CDR3 protein. The table records 690,000 or so distinct CDR3 sequences, approximately 18% of them present only once. These data originate in a study of T cells in Graves' hyperthyroidism and ophthalmopathy. Germline V gene data show CDR1 as SEHNR and CDR2 as FQNEAQ (reference sequence). This CDR3 contains 17 residues. With 2 bases clipped from V and 3 bases from J, the junction kept 9 bases outside the gene matches.

The V call is TRBV7-9, the J call TRBJ2-3, with TRBD1 matching 9 bases. Sequencing was done on a sample of blood. The sequence came from a woman aged 45-65 years with Graves' hyperthyroidism that later progressed to Graves' ophthalmopathy. The CDR3 DNA sequence: TGTGCCAGCAGCTTACCGGACAGGGGCGCAAGAACAGATACGCAGTATTTT. It translates to CASSLPDRGARTDTQYF.